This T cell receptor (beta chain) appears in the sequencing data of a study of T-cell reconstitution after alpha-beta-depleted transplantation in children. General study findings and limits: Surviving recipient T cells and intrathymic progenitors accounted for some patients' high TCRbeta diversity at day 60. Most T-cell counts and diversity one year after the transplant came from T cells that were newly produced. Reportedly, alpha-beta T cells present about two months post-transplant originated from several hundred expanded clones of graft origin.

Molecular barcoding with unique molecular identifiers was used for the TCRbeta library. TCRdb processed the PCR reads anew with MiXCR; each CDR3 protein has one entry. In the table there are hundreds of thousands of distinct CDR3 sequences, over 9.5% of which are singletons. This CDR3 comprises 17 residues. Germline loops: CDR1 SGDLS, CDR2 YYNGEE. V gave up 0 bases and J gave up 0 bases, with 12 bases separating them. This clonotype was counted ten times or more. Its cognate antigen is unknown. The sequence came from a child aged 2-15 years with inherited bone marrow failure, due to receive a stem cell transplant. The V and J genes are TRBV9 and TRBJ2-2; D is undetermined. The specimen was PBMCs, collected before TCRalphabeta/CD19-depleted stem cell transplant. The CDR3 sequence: CASSVARAAANTGELFF. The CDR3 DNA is TGTGCCAGCAGCGTAGCTCGCGCGGCCGCGAACACCGGGGAGCTGTTTTTT.